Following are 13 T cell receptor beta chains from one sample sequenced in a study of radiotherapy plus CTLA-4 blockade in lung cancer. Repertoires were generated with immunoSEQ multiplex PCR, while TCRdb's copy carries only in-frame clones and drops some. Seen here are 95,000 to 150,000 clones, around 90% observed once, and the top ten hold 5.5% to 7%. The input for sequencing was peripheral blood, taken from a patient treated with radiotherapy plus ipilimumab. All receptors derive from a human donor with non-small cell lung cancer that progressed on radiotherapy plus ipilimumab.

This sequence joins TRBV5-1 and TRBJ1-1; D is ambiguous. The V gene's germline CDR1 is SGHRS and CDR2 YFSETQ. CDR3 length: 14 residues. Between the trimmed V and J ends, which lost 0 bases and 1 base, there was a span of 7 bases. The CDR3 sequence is CASSLATTNTEAFF. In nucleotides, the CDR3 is TGCGCCAGCAGCTTGGCCACCACGAACACTGAAGCTTTCTTT.

The CDR3 DNA reads TGTGCCAGCAGTCTGACAGGGGCTTTAACTGAAGCTTTCTTT. Its translation is CASSLTGALTEAFF. The V gene is TRBV6-1, the J gene TRBJ1-1; 8 bases line up with TRBD1. Per the germline V gene, CDR1 is MNHNS and CDR2 is SASEGT. This CDR3 is built from 14 residues. V lost 5 bases to trimming and J lost 5 bases; unmatched junction nucleotides: 7.

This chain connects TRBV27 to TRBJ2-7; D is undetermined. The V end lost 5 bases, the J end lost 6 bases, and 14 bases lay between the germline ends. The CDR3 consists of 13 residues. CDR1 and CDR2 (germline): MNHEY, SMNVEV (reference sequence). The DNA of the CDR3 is TGTGCCAGCAGTATGGGGTACTCGGGCGAGCAGTACTTC. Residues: CASSMGYSGEQYF.

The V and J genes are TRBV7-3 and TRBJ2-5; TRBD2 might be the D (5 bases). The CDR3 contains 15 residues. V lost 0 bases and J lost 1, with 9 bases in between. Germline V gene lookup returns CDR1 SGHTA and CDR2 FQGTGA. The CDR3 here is CASSLTGGFQETQYF. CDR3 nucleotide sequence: TGTGCCAGCAGCTTAACTGGCGGGTTCCAAGAGACCCAGTACTTC. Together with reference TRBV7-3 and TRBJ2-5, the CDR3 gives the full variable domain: GAGVSQTPSNKVTEKGKYVELRCDPISGHTALYWYRQSLGQGPEFLIYFQGTGAADDSGLPNDRFFAVRPEGSVSTLKIQRTERGDSAVYLCASSLTGGFQETQYFGPGTRLLVL.

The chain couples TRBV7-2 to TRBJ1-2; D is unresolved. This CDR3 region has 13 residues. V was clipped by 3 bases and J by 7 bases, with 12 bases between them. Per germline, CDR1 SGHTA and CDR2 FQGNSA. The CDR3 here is CASSFLLGSGYTF. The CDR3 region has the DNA TGTGCCAGCAGCTTCCTTCTGGGTTCTGGCTACACCTTC. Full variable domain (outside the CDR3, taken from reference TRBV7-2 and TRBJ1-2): GAGVSQSPSNKVTEKGKDVELRCDPISGHTALYWYRQSLGQGLEFLIYFQGNSAPDKSGLPSDRFSAERTGGSVSTLTIQRTQQEDSAVYLCASSFLLGSGYTFGSGTRLTVV.

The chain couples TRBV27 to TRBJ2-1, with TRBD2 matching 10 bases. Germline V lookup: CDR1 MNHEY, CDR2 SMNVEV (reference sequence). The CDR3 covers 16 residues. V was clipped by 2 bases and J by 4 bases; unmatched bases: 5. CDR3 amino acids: CASSLAGTSEYNEQFF. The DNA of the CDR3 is TGTGCCAGCAGTTTAGCCGGGACTAGCGAGTACAATGAGCAGTTCTTC.

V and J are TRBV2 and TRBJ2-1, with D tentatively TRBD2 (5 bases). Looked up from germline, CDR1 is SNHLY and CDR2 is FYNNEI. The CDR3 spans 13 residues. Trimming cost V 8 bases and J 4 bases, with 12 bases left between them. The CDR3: CASCRGMYNEQFF. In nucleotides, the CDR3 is TGTGCCAGCTGTCGAGGGATGTACAATGAGCAGTTCTTC.

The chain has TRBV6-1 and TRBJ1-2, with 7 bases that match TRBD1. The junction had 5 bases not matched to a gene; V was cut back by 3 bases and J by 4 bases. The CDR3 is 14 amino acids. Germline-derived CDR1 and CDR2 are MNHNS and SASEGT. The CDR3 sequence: CASSDQGGLYGYTF. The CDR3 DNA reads TGTGCCAGCAGTGACCAGGGGGGACTCTATGGCTACACCTTC.

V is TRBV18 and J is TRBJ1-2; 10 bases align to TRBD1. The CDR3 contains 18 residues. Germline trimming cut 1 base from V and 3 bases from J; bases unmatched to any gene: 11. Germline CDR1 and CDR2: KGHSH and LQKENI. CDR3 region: CASSPRRGQGLLDYGYTF. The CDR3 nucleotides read TGTGCCAGCTCACCACGGCGGGGACAGGGGTTGTTGGACTATGGCTACACCTTC.

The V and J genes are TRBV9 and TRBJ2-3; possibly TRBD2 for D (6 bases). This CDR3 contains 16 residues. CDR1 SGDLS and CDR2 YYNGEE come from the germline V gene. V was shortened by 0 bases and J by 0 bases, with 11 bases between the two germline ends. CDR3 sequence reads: CASSVAGLRSTDTQYF. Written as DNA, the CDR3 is TGTGCCAGCAGCGTAGCGGGACTGCGTAGCACAGATACGCAGTATTTT.

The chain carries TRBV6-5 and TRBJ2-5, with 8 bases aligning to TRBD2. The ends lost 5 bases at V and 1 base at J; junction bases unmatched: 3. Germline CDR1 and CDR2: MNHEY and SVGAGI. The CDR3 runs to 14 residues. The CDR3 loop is CASSVSGSQETQYF. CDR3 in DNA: TGTGCCAGCAGTGTCAGCGGGAGCCAAGAGACCCAGTACTTC.

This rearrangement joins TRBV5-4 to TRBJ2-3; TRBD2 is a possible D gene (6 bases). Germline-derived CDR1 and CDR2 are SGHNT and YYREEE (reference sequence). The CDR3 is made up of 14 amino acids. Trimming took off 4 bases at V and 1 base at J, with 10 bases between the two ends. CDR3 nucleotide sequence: TGTGCCAGCAGCCGGGACTTACGCACAGATACGCAGTATTTT. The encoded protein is CASSRDLRTDTQYF.

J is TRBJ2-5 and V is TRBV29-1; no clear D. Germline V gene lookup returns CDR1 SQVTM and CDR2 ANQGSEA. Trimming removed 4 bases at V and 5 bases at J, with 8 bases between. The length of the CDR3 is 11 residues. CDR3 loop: CSVVRTETQYF. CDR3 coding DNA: TGCAGCGTTGTTCGAACGGAGACCCAGTACTTC.